Each of the 21 T cell receptor beta chains below was sequenced from the same sample in a study of shared clonotypes between healthy human individuals. CD8 cells regarded as naive lacked CD45RO, were positively chosen for CCR7, and omitted terminally differentiated effector memory CD45RA+ cells. Profiling relied on immunoSEQ multiplex PCR, and the TCRdb table lists in-frame clones only, not all of them. The sample records about 2.2 million clones, around 93% being singletons. The specimen was naive CD8+ T cells from PBMCs. The receptors come from a man younger than 30 in good health. Some clones in this sample may be carry-over from other donors' samples.

The V gene is TRBV6-5, the J gene TRBJ2-5; 7 nucleotides align to TRBD1. J gave up 0 bases and V 9 bases, and 7 bases lay outside the gene matches. CDR1 and CDR2 (germline): MNHEY, SVGAGI. This CDR3 comprises 14 residues. CDR3 nucleotides: TGTGCCAGGGAGGACAGGCAGTACCAAGAGACCCAGTACTTC. Amino acid sequence: CAREDRQYQETQYF.

The chain couples TRBV5-4 to TRBJ2-2; perhaps TRBD2 as D (5 bases). The CDR3 is 14 amino acids. The germline gives CDR1 SGHNT, CDR2 YYREEE (reference sequence). The V gene lost 4 bases and the J gene lost 4 bases, with 11 bases spanning the gap. The CDR3 here is CASSEEVGTGELFF. As DNA, the CDR3 is TGTGCCAGCAGCGAGGAGGTCGGCACCGGGGAGCTGTTTTTT.

As to this clone: Additional DNA sequences in this sample encode the identical CDR3. The CDR3 DNA reads as TGCGCCAGTACCTCGGGAGATACGCAGTATTTT. The encoded protein is CASTSGDTQYF. V is TRBV5-1 and J is TRBJ2-3; unclear D gene. CDR3 length: 11 residues. V was trimmed by 8 bases and J by 5 bases, leaving 9 bases between them. Germline loops: CDR1 SGHRS, CDR2 YFSETQ.

Remarks on this clone: In the same sample, other DNA sequences code for this CDR3. The chain combines TRBV28 with TRBJ2-7; TRBD2 might be the D (6 bases). Per the germline V gene, CDR1 is MDHEN and CDR2 is SYDVKM. This CDR3 has 14 residues. V lost 3 bases and J 1 base, leaving 10 bases between the germline ends. The DNA for the CDR3 is TGTGCCAGCAGTTTTGGCGGGAATTCCTACGAGCAGTACTTC. Amino acids: CASSFGGNSYEQYF.

This clone was observed once. The chain is built from TRBV2 and TRBJ2-7; D gene uncertain. The CDR3 length is 12 residues. V was pared by 8 bases and J by 6 bases, with 14 bases between. Germline-derived CDR1 and CDR2 are SNHLY and FYNNEI. This CDR3 reads CASLPPVREQYF. The CDR3 nucleotides are TGTGCCAGCCTCCCGCCGGTTCGCGAGCAGTACTTC.

The chain links TRBV19 to TRBJ1-1; D is ambiguous. This CDR3 has 14 residues. Looked up from germline, CDR1 is LNHDA and CDR2 is SQIVND (reference sequence). V lost 2 bases to trimming and J lost 4 bases, with 11 bases between them. CDR3 DNA: TGTGCCAGTAGTATAACCGGCTTGGGCACTGAAGCTTTCTTT. Protein sequence: CASSITGLGTEAFF.

The chain uses TRBV7-9 and TRBJ1-4; weak D call: TRBD1 (5 bases). Germline CDR1 reads SEHNR; CDR2 reads FQNEAQ (reference sequence). This CDR3 spans 15 amino acids. Trimming left V 8 bases short and J 0 bases short, with 13 bases between. CDR3: CASVLQGATNEKLFF. For the CDR3, the DNA is TGTGCCAGCGTACTGCAGGGCGCAACTAATGAAAAACTGTTTTTT.

This chain joins TRBV5-1 and TRBJ1-1; TRBD1 might be the D (6 bases). Deletions cut 4 bases from V and 1 base from J, with 14 bases between. The CDR3 has 15 residues. Germline loops: CDR1 SGHRS, CDR2 YFSETQ. CDR3 nucleotide sequence: TGCGCCAGCAGCGCATTCGAGGGGGGGAACACTGAAGCTTTCTTT. Residues: CASSAFEGGNTEAFF.

This clone was seen a few times. Other nucleotide sequences from this sample produce the same CDR3. V usage is TRBV27 and J usage is TRBJ1-1; no clear D. Trimming shortened V by 5 bases and J by 0 bases, and 13 bases separated the two germline ends. This CDR3 is 15 amino acids long. The germline gives CDR1 MNHEY, CDR2 SMNVEV (reference sequence). CDR3 in amino acids: CASSPRQGLNTEAFF. CDR3 DNA: TGTGCCAGCAGTCCCCGACAAGGACTGAACACTGAAGCTTTCTTT.

The chain couples TRBV18 to TRBJ2-4; TRBD1 agrees at 8 bases. This CDR3 contains 14 residues. After removal of 3 bases from V and 6 bases from J, the junction contained 4 bases not matched to a gene. CDR1 KGHSH and CDR2 LQKENI come from the germline V gene. The CDR3 sequence is CASSPQGAGNIQYF. The DNA of the CDR3 is TGTGCCAGCTCACCCCAGGGGGCCGGAAACATTCAGTACTTC.

J is TRBJ2-5 and V is TRBV7-9, with 9 bases aligning to TRBD2. Looked up from germline, CDR1 is SEHNR and CDR2 is FQNEAQ (reference sequence). Trimming took 6 bases from V and 5 from J; bases not matched to a gene: 16. The CDR3 is 17 residues long. The CDR3 nucleotides are TGTGCCAGCAGTTATGGGGATAGCGGGAGTCGAGTCGAGACCCAGTACTTC. Encoded protein: CASSYGDSGSRVETQYF. The full variable domain, in which reference TRBV7-9 and TRBJ2-5 provide the parts outside the CDR3, is DTGVSQNPRHKITKRGQNVTFRCDPISEHNRLYWYRQTLGQGPEFLTYFQNEAQLEKSRLLSDRFSAERPKGSFSTLEIQRTEQGDSAMYLCASSYGDSGSRVETQYFGPGTRLLVL.

The chain combines TRBV7-7 with TRBJ2-3; D remains ambiguous. The germline V gene has CDR1 SSHAT and CDR2 FNYEAQ (reference sequence). Trimming pared 1 base from V and 0 bases from J, leaving 8 bases between. The CDR3 runs to 15 residues. CDR3 residues: CASSLVYGSTDTQYF. CDR3 coding DNA: TGTGCCAGCAGCTTAGTTTACGGGAGCACAGATACGCAGTATTTT.

The CDR3 loop reads CASSDAGANVLTF. CDR3 sequence (DNA): TGTGCCAGCAGCGACGCTGGGGCCAACGTCCTGACTTTC. The genes are TRBV9 and TRBJ2-6; D is ambiguous. The germline V gene has CDR1 SGDLS and CDR2 YYNGEE. The length of the CDR3 is 13 residues. The V end was cut by 3 bases, the J end by 2 bases, with 3 bases between. Complete variable domain (other parts from reference TRBV9 and TRBJ2-6): DSGVTQTPKHLITATGQRVTLRCSPRSGDLSVYWYQQSLDQGLQFLIQYYNGEERAKGNILERFSAQQFPDLHSELNLSSLELGDSALYFCASSDAGANVLTFGAGSRLTVL.

V gene TRBV16 combines with J gene TRBJ1-2, with 7 positions matching TRBD1. This CDR3 region has 14 residues. V lost 4 bases, J lost 8 bases, and 10 bases stayed unmatched. The germline V gene encodes CDR1 KGHSY and CDR2 FQNENV. The CDR3 bases are TGTGCCAGCAGCCCGAGACAGGGCCCTGAAGGCTACACCTTC. Protein product: CASSPRQGPEGYTF.

V usage is TRBV25-1 and J usage is TRBJ2-1, with 10 nucleotides matching TRBD2. This CDR3 spans 16 amino acids. Germline V gene sequence: CDR1 MGHDK, CDR2 SYGVNS. V lost 5 bases, J lost 5 bases, and 9 bases stayed unmatched. CDR3 sequence (DNA): TGTGCCAGCAGTTCTCCCCCTAGCGGGAGCAACAATGAGCAGTTCTTC. Its protein product is CASSSPPSGSNNEQFF.

The chain combines TRBV13 with TRBJ2-1; 8 bases map to TRBD1. The CDR3 is made up of 14 amino acids. After removal of 5 bases from V and 9 bases from J, the junction contained 9 bases not matched to a gene. CDR1 and CDR2 from the germline V gene are PRHDT and FYEKMQ (reference sequence). The CDR3 reads CASSPRQGRSEQFF. The CDR3, as DNA: TGTGCCAGCAGCCCCCGACAGGGGAGAAGTGAGCAGTTCTTC.

This CDR3 is CASSPLVWDEQFF. In DNA, the CDR3 is TGTGCCAGCAGTCCCCTCGTTTGGGATGAGCAGTTCTTC. The V and J genes are TRBV27 and TRBJ2-1, with D uncertain. Germline CDR1 is MNHEY and CDR2 is SMNVEV (reference sequence). The ends were cut back, 5 bases at V and 8 bases at J, with 13 bases in the middle. This CDR3 contains 13 residues.

Worth noting for this clone: The sample holds other DNA sequences that translate to the same CDR3. The rearrangement links TRBV27 to TRBJ2-7, with D perhaps matching TRBD2 (5 bases). V was pared by 4 bases and J by 0 bases, with 10 bases between. The CDR3 spans 14 residues. Germline CDR1 reads MNHEY; CDR2 reads SMNVEV (reference sequence). The CDR3 DNA sequence: TGTGCCAGCAGTTGGACGGGGTCCTCCTACGAGCAGTACTTC. Residues: CASSWTGSSYEQYF.

This chain uses TRBV6-6 with TRBJ2-7; 7 nucleotides align to TRBD1. The germline V gene has CDR1 MNHNY and CDR2 SVGAGI (reference sequence). The junction had 5 bases not matched to a gene; V was cut back by 6 bases and J by 6 bases. The CDR3 spans 12 residues. DNA for the CDR3: TGTGCCAGCAGCCCGGACAGGTTCGAGCAGTACTTC. Its translation is CASSPDRFEQYF.

This sequence joins TRBV11-2 and TRBJ2-7; perhaps D is TRBD1 or TRBD2 (5 bases each). CDR3 length: 14 residues. Trimming removed 4 bases at V and 2 bases at J, with 12 bases between. The germline V gene has CDR1 SGHAT and CDR2 FQNNGV. CDR3: CASSWGTAAYEQYF. In nucleotides, the CDR3 is TGTGCCAGCAGCTGGGGGACCGCGGCCTACGAGCAGTACTTC.

In the case of this clone: The identical CDR3 is also encoded by other nucleotide sequences in the sample. The CDR3 DNA reads as TGTGCCAGCAGTTTAAGGGACAGGGGCAATGAGCAGTTCTTC. Translation gives CASSLRDRGNEQFF. The chain uses TRBV27 and TRBJ2-1; 10 nucleotides match TRBD1. The germline V gene has CDR1 MNHEY and CDR2 SMNVEV (reference sequence). The CDR3 covers 14 residues. Losses at the gene ends were 2 bases for V and 6 bases for J; bases not matched to a gene: 1.